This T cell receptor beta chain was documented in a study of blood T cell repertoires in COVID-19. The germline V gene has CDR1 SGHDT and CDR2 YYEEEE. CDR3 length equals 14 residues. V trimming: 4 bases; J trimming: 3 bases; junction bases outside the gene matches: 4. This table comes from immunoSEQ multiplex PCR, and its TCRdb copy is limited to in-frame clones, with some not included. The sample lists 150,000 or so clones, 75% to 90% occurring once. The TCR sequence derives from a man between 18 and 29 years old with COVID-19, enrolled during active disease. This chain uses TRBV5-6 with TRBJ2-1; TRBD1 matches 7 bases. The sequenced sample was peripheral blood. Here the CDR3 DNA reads TGTGCCAGCAGCCCACAGGGGCTCTACAATGAGCAGTTCTTC. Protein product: CASSPQGLYNEQFF.